The rows below give T cell receptor beta chains drawn from one sample of a study of T cells in localized non-small cell lung cancer. Libraries were prepared by immunoSEQ multiplex PCR; TCRdb keeps only in-frame clonotypes and omits some of them. The data show roughly 58,000 clones, roughly 76% seen once. Specimen: PBMCs, collected before any cancer treatment. The receptor source for this set is a man aged 40 to 70 with stage II lung adenocarcinoma. CDR3s include the opening cysteine and the closing phenylalanine or tryptophan. D genes are given only for firm matches. Size is omitted from some rows. Given values are once, few, many or a class for expanded clones.

d_call clone_size j_call v_call cdr3_aa
- - TRBJ1-1 TRBV28 CASSFVRGLGTEAFF
- - TRBJ1-1 TRBV2 CASRSGPGRGTEAFF
TRBD1 once TRBJ1-1 TRBV6-5 CASSLGQIKAFF
TRBD1 - TRBJ2-7 TRBV19 CASRRTGQYPSTYEQYF
TRBD2 - TRBJ2-7 TRBV6-1 CASSEAGGASGEQYF
- - TRBJ1-1 TRBV27 CASSWTGNAEAFF
- - TRBJ1-2 TRBV18 CASSTVGYGYTF
- - TRBJ1-4 TRBV5-1 CASSLKNQGIGEKLFF
TRBD2 - TRBJ2-5 TRBV6-6 CASSHPGGSQETQYF
TRBD2 - TRBJ2-4 TRBV19 CATREGNIQYF
- - TRBJ2-7 TRBV2 CASSERERAIKGDYEQYF
- - TRBJ2-1 TRBV5-6 CASSLRRNNEQFF
TRBD2 - TRBJ2-4 TRBV19 CASGGLAGGPNKNIQYF
- - TRBJ1-5 TRBV11-3 CASSLDRGNQPQHF
- - TRBJ1-1 TRBV18 CASSPRQVQGTEAFF
TRBD2 - TRBJ2-3 TRBV30 CACPREGSTDTQYF
- once TRBJ2-1 TRBV6-5 CASSYWRAYNEQFF
- - TRBJ1-1 TRBV27 CASSSRGVKRYTEAFF
TRBD2 - TRBJ2-1 TRBV10-3 CAISVSSGSSYNEQFF
TRBD2 - TRBJ2-2 TRBV4-2 CASSRATGTSGSTGELFF
- - TRBJ1-2 TRBV4-1 CASSQEGGYTF
- - TRBJ2-7 TRBV7-8 CASAGVTSYEQYF
TRBD2 once TRBJ2-7 TRBV11-2 CASSVRLAGGPYEQYF
- once TRBJ2-7 TRBV6-5 CASSLLVLGNSYEQYF
- - TRBJ2-1 TRBV6-6 CASSSTRRRYNEQFF
- - TRBJ2-5 TRBV9 CASSVTGPRDATQYF
- - TRBJ1-2 TRBV19 CASSSPGPKITF
- - TRBJ1-3 TRBV11-2 CASSLTPVFVNTIYF
TRBD1 - TRBJ2-6 TRBV18 CASSSTGPSGANVLTF
- - TRBJ1-1 TRBV7-9 CASSLAVLDTEAFF
- medium-sized TRBJ2-2 TRBV6-4 CASSDTEDGELFF
TRBD1 - TRBJ1-2 TRBV27 CASSWDRGLHYGYTF
- - TRBJ2-1 TRBV7-3 CASSPSGTRYNEQFF
TRBD2 once TRBJ2-7 TRBV15 CATAGGVGRTNEQYF
TRBD1 - TRBJ1-1 TRBV9 CASSVAGTGGLTEAFF
- few TRBJ1-2 TRBV30 CAWSHWRDRSLLRGHAGYTF
- - TRBJ2-3 TRBV11-2 CASKRAPDTQYF
- - TRBJ1-1 TRBV5-1 CASMETMNTEAFF
- - TRBJ2-2 TRBV30 CAWSVRARVNGELFF
- - TRBJ2-2 TRBV6-1 CASSTSWTGELFF
- - TRBJ1-1 TRBV5-5 CASSRDAGGTEAFF
TRBD1 - TRBJ1-5 TRBV19 CASRDRGNQPQHF
- - TRBJ2-7 TRBV11-2 CASSLGRDPSYEQYF
TRBD2 few TRBJ2-3 TRBV10-1 CASSLRAGAVDTQYF
- medium-sized TRBJ2-7 TRBV4-2 CASSPLGDRAYEQYF
- - TRBJ1-1 TRBV18 CASSPSVWTEAFF
- - TRBJ1-4 TRBV4-3 CASSQAPQGVGEKLFF
- once TRBJ2-1 TRBV5-1 CASSLESGAAYNEQFF
TRBD1 - TRBJ2-2 TRBV10-3 CAISGDRGGTGELFF
- - TRBJ1-2 TRBV15 CATSRVSGPDYTF
- - TRBJ2-3 TRBV27 CASSFGQESDTQYF
TRBD1 few TRBJ1-4 TRBV13 CASSRTGGGGEKLFF